One and the same sample provided the 5 T cell receptor beta chains below, sequenced in a study of blood T cell repertoires in COVID-19. Here immunoSEQ multiplex PCR was the method, and the copy in TCRdb shows in-frame clones only, minus some. The repertoire has over 350,000 clones, nearly 90% of them found once; the top ten carry about 2%. The material sequenced was PBMCs or T cells enriched from blood (not recorded which). The origin of the receptors is a young woman with acute COVID-19.

This chain links TRBV19 with TRBJ1-5, with D possibly TRBD1 on 5 matching bases. The ends were cut back, 5 bases at V and 0 bases at J, with 11 bases in the middle. Germline CDR1 and CDR2: LNHDA and SQIVND (reference sequence). The CDR3 is 15 residues long. CDR3 sequence: CASSWRGYSNQPQHF. Here the CDR3 DNA reads TGTGCCAGTAGTTGGAGGGGCTATAGCAATCAGCCCCAGCATTTT.

V is TRBV27 and J is TRBJ2-5, with 14 bases that match TRBD2. The CDR3 contains 15 residues. J gave up 7 bases and V 8 bases, and 9 bases lay outside the gene matches. The V gene's germline CDR1 is MNHEY and CDR2 SMNVEV (reference sequence). CDR3 sequence (DNA): TGTGCCAGCCGTGGGACTAGCGGGAGTTTTGCGACCCAGTACTTC. Translation gives CASRGTSGSFATQYF.

This clone is a singleton in its sample. The rearrangement links TRBV5-6 to TRBJ1-2; a possible D gene is TRBD1 (6 bases). V lost 5 bases, J lost 1 base, and 12 bases lay in between. CDR1 is SGHDT and CDR2 is YYEEEE in the germline V gene. The CDR3 spans 14 residues. CDR3 bases: TGTGCCAGCAGAAAGACAGGAAATAACTATGGCTACACCTTC. Translated: CASRKTGNNYGYTF.

This CDR3 reads CASSPISGSYEQYF. The CDR3 DNA is TGTGCCAGCTCACCGATTAGCGGGAGCTACGAGCAGTACTTC. This chain links TRBV18 with TRBJ2-7, with 9 bases lining up with TRBD2. This CDR3 is built from 14 residues. Germline V gives CDR1 KGHSH, CDR2 LQKENI. V trimming: 3 bases; J trimming: 3 bases; junction bases outside the gene matches: 3.

The rearrangement uses TRBV2 and TRBJ2-1; D unresolved. This CDR3 has 13 amino acids. V was clipped by 1 base and J by 2 bases, with 3 bases between them. Germline CDR1 reads SNHLY; CDR2 reads FYNNEI. In nucleotides, the CDR3 is TGTGCCAGCAGTGAAGACACCTACAATGAGCAGTTCTTC. Protein sequence: CASSEDTYNEQFF. Using reference TRBV2 and TRBJ2-1 for the parts outside the CDR3, the full variable domain is EPEVTQTPSHQVTQMGQEVILRCVPISNHLYFYWYRQILGQKVEFLVSFYNNEISEKSEIFDDQFSVERPDGSNFTLKIRSTKLEDSAMYFCASSEDTYNEQFFGPGTRLTVL.